These 8 T cell receptor beta chains were all obtained from the same sample, sequenced in a study of T cells after yellow fever vaccination. TCRdb reprocessed the 5' RACE reads via MiXCR and lists one record per CDR3 protein. This table holds roughly 300,000 distinct CDR3 sequences, roughly 8% found once. Sequenced here: PBMCs, sampled roughly seven weeks after the first yellow fever vaccination. Every receptor here comes from a young man who received the YFV17D yellow fever vaccine.

The chain joins TRBV11-2 to TRBJ1-2, with unresolved D. The CDR3 spans 14 residues. Germline V gene sequence: CDR1 SGHAT, CDR2 FQNNGV. The ends were cut back, 5 bases at V and 4 bases at J, with 14 bases in the middle. The CDR3 here is CASSLVSRGYGYTF. CDR3 in DNA: TGTGCCAGCAGCCTCGTTTCCCGCGGCTATGGCTACACCTTC.

This clonotype showed up just a few times. V and J are TRBV5-1 and TRBJ2-2; perhaps TRBD2 as D (7 bases). V was cut by 4 bases and J by 4 bases, with 17 bases left in between. The CDR3 is 16 residues long. Germline V lookup: CDR1 SGHRS, CDR2 YFSETQ. This chain's CDR3 is CASSPGGGSSTGELFF. CDR3 sequence (DNA): TGCGCCAGCAGCCCGGGGGGCGGGTCCTCCACCGGGGAGCTGTTTTTT.

The table lists this clonotype with a few counts. J is TRBJ1-1 and V is TRBV15; possible D gene TRBD1, 5 bases. Trimming left V 4 bases short and J 3 bases short, with 21 bases between. CDR3 length equals 17 residues. CDR1 is LNHNV and CDR2 is YYDKDF in the germline V gene (reference sequence). For the CDR3, the DNA is TGTGCCACCAGCACTACTATCGACAGCACCTGGGACACTGAAGCTTTCTTT. It is translated as CATSTTIDSTWDTEAFF.

This clonotype was detected a few times. The V call is TRBV11-2, the J call TRBJ1-1, with 12 bases matching TRBD1. The ends lost 3 bases at V and 5 bases at J; junction bases unmatched: 19. The length of the CDR3 is 20 residues. Germline CDR1 is SGHAT and CDR2 is FQNNGV. The DNA for the CDR3 is TGTGCCAGCAGCTTGCCCAGCGCGGGACAGGGGGCGCTTGTTGGTACTGAAGCTTTCTTT. Its translation is CASSLPSAGQGALVGTEAFF. Variable domain in full (rest from reference TRBV11-2 and TRBJ1-1): EAGVAQSPRYKIIEKRQSVAFWCNPISGHATLYWYQQILGQGPKLLIQFQNNGVVDDSQLPKDRFSAERLKGVDSTLKIQPAKLEDSAVYLCASSLPSAGQGALVGTEAFFGQGTRLTVV.

The gene calls are TRBV20-1 and TRBJ2-3; 11 bases are shared with TRBD2. The V gene's germline CDR1 is DFQATT and CDR2 SNEGSKA (reference sequence). V lost 5 bases, J lost 5 bases, and 15 bases stayed unmatched. This CDR3 is built from 17 residues. The CDR3 loop is CSASQPLSGGAVDTQYF. CDR3 sequence (DNA): TGCAGTGCTTCTCAACCTCTTAGCGGGGGGGCTGTAGATACGCAGTATTTT.

In this sample, this clonotype turned up many times. The chain has TRBV12-3 or TRBV12-4 and TRBJ2-5, with D unclear. V dropped 3 bases and J dropped 4 bases, with 3 bases sitting between them. This CDR3 region has 11 residues. Here the CDR3 DNA reads TGTGCCAGCAGTTTTGGAGAGACCCAGTACTTC. Protein: CASSFGETQYF.

This clonotype came up many times. The chain combines TRBV12-3 or TRBV12-4 with TRBJ2-7, with 7 bases fitting TRBD2. The CDR3 spans 15 residues. Unmatched junction bases numbered 15, after V lost 7 bases and J lost 6 bases. In DNA, the CDR3 is TGTGCCAGCACGATTTCGACTAGCTGGATAGGCGAGCAGTACTTC. The encoded protein is CASTISTSWIGEQYF.

This clonotype was seen a few times. The chain employs TRBV6-2 or TRBV6-3 and TRBJ2-1, with D hard to call. The length of the CDR3 is 12 residues. Germline loops: CDR1 MNHEY, CDR2 SVGEGT. The V end lost 1 base, the J end lost 3 bases, and 1 base lay between the germline ends. The CDR3 DNA sequence: TGTGCCAGCAGTTACTACTACAATGAGCAGTTCTTC. Translating gives CASSYYYNEQFF.